Detailed here is one T cell receptor (beta chain). Its antigen is currently unknown. Data came from immunoSEQ multiplex PCR; TCRdb stores just in-frame clones and leaves some out. Here the sample spans about 37,000 clones, roughly 83% being singletons. Documented time point: week 5, during vaccination. Each vaccine dose was 300 ug of mutant IDH1 20-mer peptide, with topical imiquimod. This sample was taken from a study of a mutant IDH1 vaccine in newly diagnosed glioma. Overall study results and limits: A vaccine-induced immune response developed in roughly 93% of the patients. No link was apparently found between pseudoprogression and changes in top peripheral T cell clonotypes.

The origin of this receptor is a man aged 25 to 40 with glioma. The sample was PBMCs, taken from a glioma patient whose treatment included an IDH1 peptide vaccine.

The CDR3 spells CASSLSLSNQPQHF. The CDR3 coding sequence is TGTGCCAGCAGCTTAAGTTTAAGCAATCAGCCCCAGCATTTT. The chain employs TRBV7-8 and TRBJ1-5; D remains ambiguous. V was cut by 2 bases and J by 1 base, with 6 bases left in between. Germline V gene data show CDR1 as SGHVS and CDR2 as FQNEAQ. The CDR3 is 14 amino acids.